Below are 22 T cell receptor beta chains sequenced from a single sample in a study of blood T cell repertoires in COVID-19. TCRdb's table, derived via immunoSEQ multiplex PCR, lists solely in-frame clones and lacks some. The data contain about 42,000 clones, about 85% of them seen just once; the ten biggest clones take up 12%. Material for sequencing was peripheral blood. These receptors all stem from a human donor in a cohort sampled during active COVID-19.

This chain links TRBV6-2 or TRBV6-3 with TRBJ1-1, with 7 bases lining up with TRBD1. With V trimmed by 2 bases and J by 7 bases, 16 bases remained unmatched. The CDR3 extends over 17 amino acids. Germline-derived CDR1 and CDR2 are MNHEY and SVGEGT. The CDR3 loop reads CASSYLWISGTAFEAFF. The CDR3 DNA sequence: TGTGCCAGCAGTTACCTCTGGATCTCCGGGACAGCGTTTGAAGCTTTCTTT.

This sequence joins TRBV6-5 and TRBJ2-7; TRBD1 matches at 11 bases. The CDR3 is 14 amino acids. V shed 2 bases and J 7 bases; nucleotides not matched to a gene: 4. Germline V CDR1 and CDR2: MNHEY, SVGAGI. CDR3 DNA sequence: TGTGCCAGCAGTTACCTGGACAGGGGGCTTGAGCAGTACTTC. This encodes CASSYLDRGLEQYF.

The rearrangement links TRBV28 to TRBJ1-4; the match to TRBD1 covers 7 bases. The germline CDR1 and CDR2 sequences are MDHEN and SYDVKM. V lost 5 bases and J lost 3; bases outside the gene matches: 6. The CDR3 extends over 15 amino acids. The CDR3 DNA reads TGTGCCAGCAGTCTACCGGGACAGTCTAATGAAAAACTGTTTTTT. Its translation: CASSLPGQSNEKLFF.

This chain connects TRBV20-1 to TRBJ1-6; TRBD1 might be the D (6 bases). The germline V gene has CDR1 DFQATT and CDR2 SNEGSKA (reference sequence). This CDR3 is 14 amino acids long. Between the trimmed V and J ends, which lost 3 bases and 8 bases, there was a span of 14 bases. This CDR3 is CSASPGTRDSPLHF. CDR3 nucleotides: TGCAGTGCTAGTCCCGGGACAAGGGATTCACCCCTCCACTTT.

The chain recombines TRBV29-1 with TRBJ2-2; D gene ambiguous. This CDR3 spans 13 amino acids. V was trimmed by 4 bases and J by 5 bases, leaving 11 bases between them. Germline V gene data show CDR1 as SQVTM and CDR2 as ANQGSEA. CDR3 bases: TGCAGCGTTGGACATACTCGAACCGGGGAGCTGTTTTTT. This codes for CSVGHTRTGELFF.

To note about this clone: Germline and junction disagree at one end, which may indicate a read error. The chain carries TRBV12-5 and TRBJ1-5, with 7 bases aligning to TRBD1. The germline CDR1 and CDR2 sequences are LGHNT and FRNRAP. This CDR3 is 18 amino acids long. The CDR3 nucleotides read TGTGCAAGTGGCTTGGGGCGGGGACAGCACAATAGCAATCAGCCCCAGCATTTT. Amino acid sequence: CASGLGRGQHNSNQPQHF.

V and J are TRBV6-5 and TRBJ1-1; a weak D match, TRBD1 (5 bases). Trimming pared 4 bases from V and 4 bases from J, leaving 16 bases between. CDR1 and CDR2 from the germline V gene are MNHEY and SVGAGI. CDR3 length: 15 residues. Here the CDR3 DNA reads TGTGCCAGCAGTTCGCTGCAGGGTGTGGCCACTGAAGCTTTCTTT. It yields the protein CASSSLQGVATEAFF.

V usage is TRBV7-2 and J usage is TRBJ1-1; D unresolved. CDR1 is SGHTA, CDR2 FQGNSA, per germline. The V end lost 1 base, the J end lost 7 bases, and 10 bases lay between the germline ends. This CDR3 has 13 residues. CDR3 protein: CASSLERGHEAFF. In nucleotides, the CDR3 is TGTGCCAGCAGCTTAGAGCGCGGGCATGAAGCTTTCTTT. Filled out from reference TRBV7-2 and TRBJ1-1, the complete variable domain reads GAGVSQSPSNKVTEKGKDVELRCDPISGHTALYWYRQSLGQGLEFLIYFQGNSAPDKSGLPSDRFSAERTGGSVSTLTIQRTQQEDSAVYLCASSLERGHEAFFGQGTRLTVV.

The rearrangement uses TRBV29-1 and TRBJ1-4; 9 bases fit TRBD1. This CDR3 is built from 14 residues. The V gene's germline CDR1 is SQVTM and CDR2 ANQGSEA. Unmatched junction bases numbered 11, after V lost 7 bases and J lost 8 bases. This CDR3 reads CSALPGTGQEKLFF. The DNA for the CDR3 is TGCAGCGCTCTTCCCGGGACAGGGCAAGAAAAACTGTTTTTT.

V gene TRBV15 combines with J gene TRBJ1-4, with 9 bases identical to TRBD1. The CDR3 has 16 residues. After removal of 0 bases from V and 4 bases from J, the junction contained 3 bases not matched to a gene. The germline CDR1 and CDR2 sequences are LNHNV and YYDKDF (reference sequence). The CDR3 reads CATSRDWDRDNEKLFF. The CDR3 nucleotides read TGTGCCACCAGCAGAGATTGGGACAGGGATAATGAAAAACTGTTTTTT.

CDR3 sequence (DNA): TGTGCCAGCAAGGCGACAGGGAAGAGAACAGATACGCAGTATTTT. Encoded protein: CASKATGKRTDTQYF. The chain joins TRBV9 to TRBJ2-3; 7 bases are a match to TRBD1. This CDR3 region has 15 residues. Germline V CDR1 and CDR2: SGDLS, YYNGEE. Trimming at V came to 6 bases and at J to 3 bases, leaving 10 bases not matched to a gene.

The CDR3 DNA reads TGTGCCAGTAGACAGGAGTCCCAGCATTTT. It is translated as CASRQESQHF. The chain couples TRBV7-3 to TRBJ1-5; perhaps TRBD1 as D (6 bases). The V gene lost 9 bases and the J gene lost 11 bases, with 11 bases spanning the gap. The CDR3 contains 10 residues. Looked up from germline, CDR1 is SGHTA and CDR2 is FQGTGA. The entire variable domain, with the rest obtained from reference TRBV7-3 and TRBJ1-5, is as follows: GAGVSQTPSNKVTEKGKYVELRCDPISGHTALYWYRQSLGQGPEFLIYFQGTGAADDSGLPNDRFFAVRPEGSVSTLKIQRTERGDSAVYLCASRQESQHFGDGTRLSIL.

This clone was observed a handful of times. V usage is TRBV2 and J usage is TRBJ2-1; tentative D call: TRBD1 (6 bases). The germline gives CDR1 SNHLY, CDR2 FYNNEI. The CDR3 covers 11 residues. V was trimmed by 6 bases and J by 16 bases, leaving 16 bases between them. The CDR3 nucleotides read TGTGCCAGCAGGGGGGCCTGGCTTCCATTCTTC. This translates into CASRGAWLPFF.

The rearrangement links TRBV6-1 to TRBJ2-5; 8 nucleotides match TRBD2. Unmatched junction bases numbered 4, after V lost 3 bases and J lost 1 base. In germline, CDR1 is MNHNS, CDR2 SASEGT. This CDR3 spans 15 amino acids. The CDR3: CASSEGGGPQETQYF. DNA of the CDR3: TGTGCCAGCAGTGAGGGCGGGGGGCCCCAAGAGACCCAGTACTTC.

CDR3 DNA sequence: TGTGCCACCTCCCTGGAGGATACGCAGTATTTT. Protein: CATSLEDTQYF. The V gene is TRBV24-1, the J gene TRBJ2-3; D is ambiguous. This CDR3 is 11 amino acids long. Deletions cut 9 bases from V and 6 bases from J, with 9 bases between. Germline CDR1 reads KGHDR; CDR2 reads SFDVKD.

This chain joins TRBV27 and TRBJ2-5; possible D gene TRBD2, 7 bases. Germline V gene data show CDR1 as MNHEY and CDR2 as SMNVEV (reference sequence). This CDR3 is built from 15 residues. V was clipped by 4 bases and J by 4 bases, with 16 bases between them. The CDR3 loop reads CASSSLGGATETQYF. The CDR3 nucleotides read TGTGCCAGCAGTTCCCTAGGGGGGGCCACAGAGACCCAGTACTTC.

This clone was counted a few times. The chain carries TRBV2 and TRBJ1-2; the D is unclear. Trimming took off 4 bases at V and 7 bases at J, with 13 bases between the two ends. The germline CDR1 and CDR2 sequences are SNHLY and FYNNEI. CDR3 length: 13 residues. The CDR3 DNA reads as TGTGCCAGCAGTGCAGAGGGTCTCGGTGGCTACACCTTC. Translated, it gives CASSAEGLGGYTF.

The CDR3 sequence: CASSLGQGGNEQFF. The CDR3 nucleotides are TGTGCCAGCTCACTCGGACAGGGAGGTAATGAGCAGTTCTTC. The chain recombines TRBV18 with TRBJ2-1; TRBD1 agrees at 8 bases. The V and J ends lost 4 bases and 7 bases, in that order; junction bases with no gene match: 6. The CDR3 length is 14 residues. The V gene's germline CDR1 is KGHSH and CDR2 LQKENI.

The V and J genes are TRBV9 and TRBJ2-3; 7 bases are shared with TRBD2. The germline CDR1 and CDR2 sequences are SGDLS and YYNGEE. The CDR3 runs 17 residues. The V gene end was trimmed by 3 bases and the J gene end by 4 bases; junction bases not matched to a gene: 14. As DNA, the CDR3 is TGTGCCAGCAGCGCTAGTCGGGCTAGCGGCGGTCCAGATACGCAGTATTTT. It is translated as CASSASRASGGPDTQYF.

J is TRBJ2-6 and V is TRBV19; TRBD1 matches 11 bases. The germline CDR1 and CDR2 sequences are LNHDA and SQIVND (reference sequence). V was pared by 3 bases and J by 5 bases, with 18 bases of the junction left unmatched. This CDR3 contains 21 residues. In DNA form, the CDR3 reads TGTGCCAGTAGTATCCCTCCACCGGGACAGGGGGAGAGGCGGTGGGCCAACGTCCTGACTTTC. Its protein product is CASSIPPPGQGERRWANVLTF.

This clone was picked up one time. The chain uses TRBV7-2 and TRBJ2-3; the D gene is possibly TRBD1 (6 bases). Germline loops: CDR1 SGHTA, CDR2 FQGNSA. Trimming removed 6 bases from V and 2 bases from J, with 9 bases in between. The CDR3 runs to 13 residues. The CDR3 here is CASRQGPTDTQYF. The CDR3 DNA follows: TGTGCCAGCAGACAGGGCCCCACAGATACGCAGTATTTT.

The gene calls are TRBV3-1 (or the pseudogene TRBV3-2) and TRBJ2-7; D is perhaps TRBD1 (5 bases). In germline, CDR1 is LGHDT, CDR2 YNNKEL (reference sequence). V was cut by 3 bases and J by 3 bases, with 9 bases left in between. This CDR3 contains 13 residues. CDR3 DNA sequence: TGTGCCAGCAGCCAGGGGCTAGACTACGAGCAGTACTTC. It translates to CASSQGLDYEQYF.